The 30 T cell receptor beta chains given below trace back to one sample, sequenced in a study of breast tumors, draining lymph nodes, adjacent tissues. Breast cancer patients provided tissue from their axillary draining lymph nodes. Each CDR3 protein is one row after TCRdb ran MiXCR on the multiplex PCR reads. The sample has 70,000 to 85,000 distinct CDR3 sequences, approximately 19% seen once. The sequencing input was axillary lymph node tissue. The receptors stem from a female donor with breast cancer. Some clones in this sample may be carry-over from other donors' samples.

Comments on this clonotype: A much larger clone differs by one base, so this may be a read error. In nucleotides, the CDR3 is TGCGCCAGCAGCCAAGGGTTAGGACTAGCTCAGTTCTTC. Translating it yields CASSQGLGLAQFF. This sequence joins TRBV4-1 and TRBJ2-1; TRBD2 matches at 8 bases. The V gene's germline CDR1 is MGHRA and CDR2 YSYEKL. The CDR3 has 13 amino acids. V shed 1 base and J 13 bases; nucleotides not matched to a gene: 6.

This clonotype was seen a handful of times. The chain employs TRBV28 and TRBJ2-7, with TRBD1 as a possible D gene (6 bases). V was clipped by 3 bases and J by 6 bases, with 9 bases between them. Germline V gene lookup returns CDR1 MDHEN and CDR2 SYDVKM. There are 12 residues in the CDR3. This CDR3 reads CASSFLGGEQYF. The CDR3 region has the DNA TGTGCCAGCAGTTTTTTAGGGGGCGAGCAGTACTTC.

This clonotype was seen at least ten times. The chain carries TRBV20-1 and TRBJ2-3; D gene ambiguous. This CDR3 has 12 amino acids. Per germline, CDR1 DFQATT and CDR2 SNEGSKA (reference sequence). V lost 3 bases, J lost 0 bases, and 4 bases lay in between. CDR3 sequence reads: CSASGSTDTQYF. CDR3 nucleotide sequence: TGCAGTGCTAGCGGGAGCACAGATACGCAGTATTTT.

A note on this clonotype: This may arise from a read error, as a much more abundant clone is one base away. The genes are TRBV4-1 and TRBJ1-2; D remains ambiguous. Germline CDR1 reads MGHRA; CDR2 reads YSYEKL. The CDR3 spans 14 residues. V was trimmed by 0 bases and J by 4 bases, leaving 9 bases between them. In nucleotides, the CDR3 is TGCGCCAGCAGCCAAGAAGCTGGAGCCTATGGCTACACCTTC. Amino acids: CASSQEAGAYGYTF.

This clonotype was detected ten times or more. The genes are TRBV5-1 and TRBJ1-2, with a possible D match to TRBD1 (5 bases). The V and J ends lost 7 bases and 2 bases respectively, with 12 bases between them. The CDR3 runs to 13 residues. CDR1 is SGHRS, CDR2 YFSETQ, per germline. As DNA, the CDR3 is TGCGCCAGCTCCTCCGGGACGAACTATGGCTACACCTTC. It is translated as CASSSGTNYGYTF.

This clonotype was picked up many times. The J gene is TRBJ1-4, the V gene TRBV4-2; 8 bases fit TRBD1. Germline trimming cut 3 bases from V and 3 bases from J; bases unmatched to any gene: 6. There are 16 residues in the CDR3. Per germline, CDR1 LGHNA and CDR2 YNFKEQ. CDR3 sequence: CASSQGDRTANEKLFF. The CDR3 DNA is TGTGCCAGCAGCCAGGGGGACAGGACGGCTAATGAAAAACTGTTTTTT.

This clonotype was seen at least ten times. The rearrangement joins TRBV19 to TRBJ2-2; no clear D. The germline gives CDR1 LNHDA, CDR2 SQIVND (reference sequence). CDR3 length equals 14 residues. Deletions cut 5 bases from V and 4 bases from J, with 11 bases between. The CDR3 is CASSYLGSTGELFF. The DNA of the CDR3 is TGTGCCAGTAGTTATCTAGGATCCACCGGGGAGCTGTTTTTT.

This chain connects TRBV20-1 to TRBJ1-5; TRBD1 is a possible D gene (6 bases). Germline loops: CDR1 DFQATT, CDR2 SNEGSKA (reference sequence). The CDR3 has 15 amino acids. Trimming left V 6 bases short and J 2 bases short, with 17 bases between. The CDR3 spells CSAREGGLGNQPQHF. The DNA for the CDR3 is TGCAGTGCCAGGGAAGGGGGACTCGGCAATCAGCCCCAGCATTTT.

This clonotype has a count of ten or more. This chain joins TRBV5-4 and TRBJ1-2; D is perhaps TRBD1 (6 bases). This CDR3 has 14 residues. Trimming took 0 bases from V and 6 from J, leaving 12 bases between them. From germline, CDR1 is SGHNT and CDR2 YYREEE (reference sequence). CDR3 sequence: CASSLDQGLDGYTF. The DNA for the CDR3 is TGTGCCAGCAGCTTGGATCAGGGGTTGGATGGCTACACCTTC.

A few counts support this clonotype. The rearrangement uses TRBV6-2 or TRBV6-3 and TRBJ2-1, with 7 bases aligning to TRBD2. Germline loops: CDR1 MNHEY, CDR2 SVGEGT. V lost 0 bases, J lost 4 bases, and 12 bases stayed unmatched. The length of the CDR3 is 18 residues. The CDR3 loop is CASSYSIFNLAVYNEQFF. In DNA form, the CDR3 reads TGTGCCAGCAGTTACTCGATATTTAATCTAGCGGTATACAATGAGCAGTTCTTC.

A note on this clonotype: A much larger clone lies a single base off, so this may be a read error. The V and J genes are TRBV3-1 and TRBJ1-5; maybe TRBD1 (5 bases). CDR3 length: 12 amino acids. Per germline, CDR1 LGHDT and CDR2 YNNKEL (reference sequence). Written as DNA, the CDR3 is TGTGCCTGCAGCCAGGGAAAACAGCCCCAGCATTTT. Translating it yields CACSQGKQPQHF.

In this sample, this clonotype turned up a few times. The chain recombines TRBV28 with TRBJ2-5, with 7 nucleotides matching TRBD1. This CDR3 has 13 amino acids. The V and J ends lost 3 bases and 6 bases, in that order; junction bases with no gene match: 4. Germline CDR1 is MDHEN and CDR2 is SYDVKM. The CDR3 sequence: CASSLRGRKTQYF. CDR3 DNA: TGTGCCAGCAGTTTGAGGGGGCGAAAGACCCAGTACTTC.

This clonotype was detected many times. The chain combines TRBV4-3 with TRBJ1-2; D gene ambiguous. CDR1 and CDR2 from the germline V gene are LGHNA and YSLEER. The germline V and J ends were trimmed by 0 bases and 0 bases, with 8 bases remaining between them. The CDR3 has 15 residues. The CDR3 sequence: CASSQEYSANYGYTF. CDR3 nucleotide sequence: TGCGCCAGCAGCCAAGAGTATTCAGCTAACTATGGCTACACCTTC.

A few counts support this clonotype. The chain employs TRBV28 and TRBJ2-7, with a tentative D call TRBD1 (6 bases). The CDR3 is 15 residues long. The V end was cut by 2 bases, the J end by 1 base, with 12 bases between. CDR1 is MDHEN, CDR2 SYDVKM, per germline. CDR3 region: CASSLPSGQSYEQYF. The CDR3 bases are TGTGCCAGCAGTTTACCTTCGGGACAATCCTACGAGCAGTACTTC.

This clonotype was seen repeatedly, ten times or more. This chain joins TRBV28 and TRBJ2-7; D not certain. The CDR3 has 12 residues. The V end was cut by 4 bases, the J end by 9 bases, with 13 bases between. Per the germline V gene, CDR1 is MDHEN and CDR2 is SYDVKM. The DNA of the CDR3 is TGTGCCAGCAGTTCAAACACTTGGGGGCAGTACTTC. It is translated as CASSSNTWGQYF.

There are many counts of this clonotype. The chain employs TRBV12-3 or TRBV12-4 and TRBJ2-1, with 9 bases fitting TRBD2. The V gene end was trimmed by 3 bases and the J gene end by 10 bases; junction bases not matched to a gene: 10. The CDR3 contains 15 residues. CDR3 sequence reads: CASSFRLADSQEQFF. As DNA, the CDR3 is TGTGCCAGCAGTTTCAGACTAGCGGATTCACAGGAGCAGTTCTTC.

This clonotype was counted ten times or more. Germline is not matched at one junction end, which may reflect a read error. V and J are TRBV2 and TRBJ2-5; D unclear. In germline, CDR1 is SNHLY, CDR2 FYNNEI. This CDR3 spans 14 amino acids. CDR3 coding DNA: TGTGCCAGCAGCGAAGGTGGTTCAGTAGAGACCCAGTACTTC. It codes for CASSEGGSVETQYF.

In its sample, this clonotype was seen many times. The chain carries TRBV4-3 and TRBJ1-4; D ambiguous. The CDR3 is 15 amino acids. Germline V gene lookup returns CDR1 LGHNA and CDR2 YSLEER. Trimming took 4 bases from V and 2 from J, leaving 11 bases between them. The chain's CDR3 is CASSLRRTTNEKLFF. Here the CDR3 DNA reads TGCGCCAGCAGCCTACGGAGGACGACTAATGAAAAACTGTTTTTT.

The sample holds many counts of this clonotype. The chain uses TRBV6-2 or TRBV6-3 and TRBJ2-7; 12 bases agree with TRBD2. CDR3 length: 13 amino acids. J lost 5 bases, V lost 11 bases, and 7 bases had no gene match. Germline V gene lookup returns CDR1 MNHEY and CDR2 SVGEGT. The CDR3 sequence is CACWTSGTHEQYF. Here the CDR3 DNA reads TGTGCCTGCTGGACTAGCGGGACCCACGAGCAGTACTTC.

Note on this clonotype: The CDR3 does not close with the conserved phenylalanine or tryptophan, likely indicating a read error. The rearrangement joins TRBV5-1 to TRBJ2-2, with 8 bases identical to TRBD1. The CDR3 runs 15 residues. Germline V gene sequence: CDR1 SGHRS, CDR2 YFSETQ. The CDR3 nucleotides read TGCGCCGGCAGCCCCCAGGGGGCGAGCACCGGGGAGCTGTTTCTT. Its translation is CAGSPQGASTGELFL.

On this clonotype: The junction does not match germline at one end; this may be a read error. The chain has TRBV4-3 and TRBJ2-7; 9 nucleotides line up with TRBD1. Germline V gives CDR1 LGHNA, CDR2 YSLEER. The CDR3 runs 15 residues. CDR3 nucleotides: TGCGCCAGCAGCCAAGATGAATCGGACAGGGGCAAGAAGTGCTTC. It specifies CASSQDESDRGKKCF.

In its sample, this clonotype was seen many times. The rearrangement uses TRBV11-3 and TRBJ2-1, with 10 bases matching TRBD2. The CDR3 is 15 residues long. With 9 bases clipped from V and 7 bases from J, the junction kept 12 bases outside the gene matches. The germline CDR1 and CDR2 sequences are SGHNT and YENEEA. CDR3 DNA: TGTGCCAGGCGGGCGGAGCGGGAGGGCCGGAATGAGCAGTTCTTC. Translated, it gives CARRAEREGRNEQFF.

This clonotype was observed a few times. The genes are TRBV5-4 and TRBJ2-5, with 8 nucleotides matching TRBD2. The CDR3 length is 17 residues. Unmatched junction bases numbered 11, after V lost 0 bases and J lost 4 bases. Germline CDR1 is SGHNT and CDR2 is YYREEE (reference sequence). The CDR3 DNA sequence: TGTGCCAGCAGCTTGGCGGGAGGGCCGAGGTCTGGAGAGACCCAGTACTTC. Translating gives CASSLAGGPRSGETQYF. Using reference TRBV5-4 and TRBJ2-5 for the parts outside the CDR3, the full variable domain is ETGVTQSPTHLIKTRGQQVTLRCSSQSGHNTVSWYQQALGQGPQFIFQYYREEENGRGNFPPRFSGLQFPNYSSELNVNALELDDSALYLCASSLAGGPRSGETQYFGPGTRLLVL.

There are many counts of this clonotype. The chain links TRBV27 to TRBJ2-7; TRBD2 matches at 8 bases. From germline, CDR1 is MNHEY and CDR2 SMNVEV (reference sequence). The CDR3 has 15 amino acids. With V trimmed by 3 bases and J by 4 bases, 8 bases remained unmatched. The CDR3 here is CASSLSAGESYEQYF. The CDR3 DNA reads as TGTGCCAGCAGTTTGTCAGCGGGAGAGAGTTACGAGCAGTACTTC.

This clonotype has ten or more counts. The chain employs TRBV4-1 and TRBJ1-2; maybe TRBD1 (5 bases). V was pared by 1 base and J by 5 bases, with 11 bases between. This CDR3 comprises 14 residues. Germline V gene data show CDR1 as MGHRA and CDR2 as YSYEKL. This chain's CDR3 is CASSQGPGRYGYTF. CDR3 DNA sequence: TGCGCCAGCAGCCAAGGGCCGGGGCGGTATGGCTACACCTTC.

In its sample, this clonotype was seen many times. CDR3 DNA sequence: TGCAGTGCTAGGGGGACAGGCGCCCACTATGGCTACACCTTC. Residues: CSARGTGAHYGYTF. The rearrangement links TRBV20-1 to TRBJ1-2; 8 bases align to TRBD1. The junction had 6 bases not matched to a gene; V was cut back by 3 bases and J by 3 bases. This CDR3 spans 14 amino acids. CDR1 DFQATT and CDR2 SNEGSKA come from the germline V gene (reference sequence).

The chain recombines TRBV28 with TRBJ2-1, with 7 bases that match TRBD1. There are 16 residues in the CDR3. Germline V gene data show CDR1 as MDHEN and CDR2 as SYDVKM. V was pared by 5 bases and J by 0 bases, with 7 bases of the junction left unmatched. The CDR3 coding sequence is TGTGCCAGCAGTCCCGGGACAGATCACTCCTACAATGAGCAGTTCTTC. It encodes CASSPGTDHSYNEQFF. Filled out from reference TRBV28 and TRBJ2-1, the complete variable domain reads DVKVTQSSRYLVKRTGEKVFLECVQDMDHENMFWYRQDPGLGLRLIYFSYDVKMKEKGDIPEGYSVSREKKERFSLILESASTNQTSMYLCASSPGTDHSYNEQFFGPGTRLTVL.

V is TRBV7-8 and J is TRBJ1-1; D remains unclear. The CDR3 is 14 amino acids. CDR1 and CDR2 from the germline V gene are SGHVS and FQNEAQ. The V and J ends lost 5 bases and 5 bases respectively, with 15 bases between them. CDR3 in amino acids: CASSETGLSTEAFF. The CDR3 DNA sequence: TGTGCCAGCAGCGAGACGGGTCTGAGTACTGAAGCTTTCTTT.

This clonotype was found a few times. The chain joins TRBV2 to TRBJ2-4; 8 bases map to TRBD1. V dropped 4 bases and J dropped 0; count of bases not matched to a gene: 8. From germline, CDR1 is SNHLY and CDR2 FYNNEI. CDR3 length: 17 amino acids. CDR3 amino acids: CASSAQGAGIAKNIQYF. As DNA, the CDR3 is TGTGCCAGCAGTGCCCAGGGGGCGGGAATAGCCAAAAACATTCAGTACTTC.

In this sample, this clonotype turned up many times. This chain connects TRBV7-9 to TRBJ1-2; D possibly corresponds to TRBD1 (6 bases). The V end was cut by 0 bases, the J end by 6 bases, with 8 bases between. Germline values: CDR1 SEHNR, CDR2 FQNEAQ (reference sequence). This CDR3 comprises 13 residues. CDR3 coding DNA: TGTGCCAGCAGCTTAGCAGGGGGGCATGGCTACACCTTC. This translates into CASSLAGGHGYTF.